The 24 T cell receptor beta chains in this list originate from one sample, sequenced in a study of T cell clonotyping in hematopoietic cell transplantation. The assay was immunoSEQ multiplex PCR, and TCRdb's table has in-frame clones only and misses some. The repertoire includes some 13,000 clones, around three fifths of them detected once, and 8% to 10% sits in the top ten. Material for sequencing was PBMCs. Every receptor here comes from a human donor who either received an allogeneic hematopoietic cell transplant for a myeloid malignancy or was a related donor (not recorded which). Some clones in this sample may be carry-over from other donors' samples.

V and J are TRBV30 and TRBJ2-7; TRBD1 or TRBD2 may be the D gene (5 bases each). Germline V gives CDR1 GTSNPN, CDR2 SVGIG (reference sequence). This CDR3 contains 13 residues. With 1 base removed from V and 0 bases from J, the gap between germline ends came to 7 bases. CDR3 in amino acids: CAWSGGSSYEQYF. The CDR3 DNA reads as TGTGCCTGGAGTGGGGGGAGCTCCTACGAGCAGTACTTC.

The V and J genes are TRBV4-1 and TRBJ1-2; 10 bases match TRBD1. The CDR3 totals 15 residues. Germline trimming cut 4 bases from V and 7 bases from J; bases unmatched to any gene: 9. CDR1 and CDR2 from the germline V gene are MGHRA and YSYEKL. In DNA, the CDR3 is TGCGCCAGCAGCCCGACCCAGGGGACAGGGGTTGGCTACACCTTC. Translation gives CASSPTQGTGVGYTF.

This sequence joins TRBV4-3 and TRBJ1-2; D remains ambiguous. This CDR3 region has 17 residues. Germline V CDR1 and CDR2: LGHNA, YSLEER. Trimming pared 2 bases from V and 4 bases from J, leaving 20 bases between. CDR3: CASSQIGGQRQSYGYTF. The CDR3 DNA reads as TGCGCCAGCAGCCAAATAGGAGGCCAGCGACAAAGCTATGGCTACACCTTC.

DNA of the CDR3: TGTGCCAGTAGTATAGGGGGTGGGAGGCAGGCGAATAGCAATCAGCCCCAGCATTTT. Protein sequence: CASSIGGGRQANSNQPQHF. This chain links TRBV19 with TRBJ1-5; the D is unclear. The CDR3 covers 19 residues. Germline V gives CDR1 LNHDA, CDR2 SQIVND (reference sequence). Trimming cost V 1 base and J 0 bases, with 19 bases left between them.

The chain joins TRBV5-6 to TRBJ1-5; perhaps TRBD1 as D (5 bases). This CDR3 comprises 14 residues. Germline V gene data show CDR1 as SGHDT and CDR2 as YYEEEE. The V end was cut by 7 bases, the J end by 5 bases, with 16 bases between. This chain's CDR3 is CASAYQGAHQPQHF. The CDR3 region has the DNA TGTGCCAGCGCTTACCAGGGAGCTCATCAGCCCCAGCATTTT.

This rearrangement joins TRBV25-1 to TRBJ1-1, with D unclear. The CDR3 extends over 13 amino acids. V gave up 6 bases and J gave up 5 bases, with 13 bases separating them. Germline CDR1 MGHDK, CDR2 SYGVNS. CDR3 coding DNA: TGTGCCAGCAGCCCGTGGGGAGGGACTGAAGCTTTCTTT. Translated: CASSPWGGTEAFF.

The V call is TRBV2, the J call TRBJ2-2, with D perhaps matching TRBD2 (5 bases). Trimming pared 7 bases from V and 4 bases from J, leaving 13 bases between. The CDR3 loop spans 14 amino acids. Germline lookup yields CDR1 SNHLY and CDR2 FYNNEI. CDR3 residues: CASTDYLSTGELFF. The CDR3 nucleotides are TGTGCCAGCACTGACTACCTATCCACCGGGGAGCTGTTTTTT.

The chain has TRBV30 and TRBJ1-1, with 7 bases that match TRBD1. The ends lost 4 bases at V and 1 base at J; junction bases unmatched: 9. The CDR3 covers 15 residues. The germline CDR1 and CDR2 sequences are GTSNPN and SVGIG (reference sequence). CDR3: CAWTPGDSWNTEAFF. Here the CDR3 DNA reads TGTGCCTGGACCCCAGGGGACAGCTGGAACACTGAAGCTTTCTTT.

The V and J genes are TRBV7-2 and TRBJ1-1; D possibly corresponds to TRBD1 (6 bases). Deletions cut 2 bases from V and 10 bases from J, with 17 bases between. This CDR3 spans 14 amino acids. Germline-derived CDR1 and CDR2 are SGHTA and FQGNSA. The CDR3 nucleotides are TGTGCCAGCAGCTTATTACAGGGTGGATACGGAGCTTTCTTT. Translated: CASSLLQGGYGAFF.

The CDR3 region has the DNA TGCAGCGCGCGCATATCCGGACAGGGTGGTAACAATCAGCCCCAGCATTTT. Protein sequence: CSARISGQGGNNQPQHF. The rearrangement links TRBV29-1 to TRBJ1-5; 8 nucleotides align to TRBD1. Looked up from germline, CDR1 is SQVTM and CDR2 is ANQGSEA. V trimming: 7 bases; J trimming: 3 bases; junction bases outside the gene matches: 17. The CDR3 is made up of 17 amino acids.

CDR3 nucleotides: TGCAGCGTTGCACACGGGACAGCGTACGAGCAGTACTTC. Its protein is CSVAHGTAYEQYF. The chain couples TRBV29-1 to TRBJ2-7; 7 bases are a match to TRBD1. The CDR3 covers 13 residues. In germline, CDR1 is SQVTM, CDR2 ANQGSEA. V lost 4 bases and J lost 4; bases outside the gene matches: 7.

The chain employs TRBV5-1 and TRBJ1-3, with D uncertain. CDR1 SGHRS and CDR2 YFSETQ come from the germline V gene. V was trimmed by 4 bases and J by 0 bases, leaving 14 bases between them. The CDR3 contains 16 residues. The chain's CDR3 is CASSPRRRLSGNTIYF. DNA of the CDR3: TGCGCCAGCAGCCCGAGGCGGCGCCTCTCTGGAAACACCATATATTTT. Based on the CDR3 plus reference TRBV5-1 and TRBJ1-3, the full variable domain is KAGVTQTPRYLIKTRGQQVTLSCSPISGHRSVSWYQQTPGQGLQFLFEYFSETQRNKGNFPGRFSGRQFSNSRSEMNVSTLELGDSALYLCASSPRRRLSGNTIYFGEGSWLTVV.

J is TRBJ1-6 and V is TRBV7-2; D is ambiguous. The germline V gene has CDR1 SGHTA and CDR2 FQGNSA. Trimming took off 5 bases at V and 9 bases at J, with 11 bases between the two ends. The CDR3 totals 13 residues. CDR3 nucleotides: TGTGCCAGCAGCCGCTTTGCCAGTTCACCCCTCCACTTT. It yields the protein CASSRFASSPLHF.

V and J are TRBV14 and TRBJ1-3, with D hard to call. Looked up from germline, CDR1 is SGHDN and CDR2 is FVKESK. Trimming cost V 4 bases and J 1 base, with 11 bases left between them. The CDR3 spans 15 residues. DNA of the CDR3: TGTGCCAGCAGCCCCGGACGGATGTCTGGAAACACCATATATTTT. Residues: CASSPGRMSGNTIYF.

The chain employs TRBV29-1 and TRBJ1-1; 11 bases line up with TRBD1. CDR1 is SQVTM and CDR2 is ANQGSEA in the germline V gene. CDR3 length: 13 residues. V lost 4 bases, J lost 3 bases, and 1 base stayed unmatched. DNA for the CDR3: TGCAGCGTTGGGGACAGGGGGTACACTGAAGCTTTCTTT. Its protein is CSVGDRGYTEAFF.

V is TRBV9 and J is TRBJ1-5; D not resolved. V lost 4 bases and J lost 4, with 12 bases in between. The germline CDR1 and CDR2 sequences are SGDLS and YYNGEE. The CDR3 has 14 amino acids. The DNA for the CDR3 is TGTGCCAGCAGCTTCGGACCTACAAATCAGCCCCAGCATTTT. Amino acids: CASSFGPTNQPQHF.

J is TRBJ1-4 and V is TRBV7-2; D gene unclear. This CDR3 spans 13 amino acids. Germline CDR1 and CDR2: SGHTA and FQGNSA. V shed 5 bases and J shed 5 bases, with 9 bases lying between them. CDR3 nucleotide sequence: TGTGCCAGCAGCCGGACTGGAAATGAAAAACTGTTTTTT. Its translation: CASSRTGNEKLFF.

The table lists this clone with a few counts. This sequence joins TRBV9 and TRBJ1-2, with 7 positions matching TRBD1. J lost 7 bases, V lost 5 bases, and 5 bases had no gene match. Germline CDR1 and CDR2: SGDLS and YYNGEE. The CDR3 is 12 amino acids. The CDR3 spells CASRGQIGGYTF. DNA for the CDR3: TGTGCCAGCAGGGGACAGATCGGTGGCTACACCTTC.

There are a few counts of this clone. V is TRBV9 and J is TRBJ2-4; D is unresolved. The V end was cut by 4 bases, the J end by 7 bases, with 15 bases between. Germline lookup yields CDR1 SGDLS and CDR2 YYNGEE. The CDR3 contains 14 residues. This CDR3 reads CASSSSDLGNIQYF. The CDR3 coding sequence is TGTGCCAGCAGCTCCTCGGATCTAGGGAACATTCAGTACTTC.

The chain carries TRBV30 and TRBJ1-5; TRBD1 aligns across 7 bases. The V and J ends lost 0 bases and 7 bases, in that order; junction bases with no gene match: 9. The CDR3 is 15 residues long. Germline V gene data show CDR1 as GTSNPN and CDR2 as SVGIG (reference sequence). The CDR3 nucleotides are TGTGCCTGGAGTGTAAGAGGGGGCGCCAGGCAGCCCCAGCATTTT. Its translation: CAWSVRGGARQPQHF.

V usage is TRBV14 and J usage is TRBJ2-7; TRBD2 is a possible D gene (7 bases). Germline V gene data show CDR1 as SGHDN and CDR2 as FVKESK. The CDR3 consists of 16 residues. V lost 2 bases to trimming and J lost 0 bases, with 14 bases between them. CDR3 sequence: CASSQKGGPSSYEQYF. CDR3 sequence (DNA): TGTGCCAGCAGCCAAAAGGGGGGGCCAAGCTCCTACGAGCAGTACTTC.

V is TRBV25-1 and J is TRBJ1-4; tentative D call: TRBD1 (6 bases). The germline V gene encodes CDR1 MGHDK and CDR2 SYGVNS. This CDR3 contains 17 residues. V was clipped by 4 bases and J by 7 bases, with 22 bases between them. The CDR3 loop reads CASSVRNILRGSEKLFF. The CDR3 nucleotides are TGTGCCAGCAGTGTTCGGAACATCCTTAGGGGGAGTGAAAAACTGTTTTTT. Full variable domain (rest looked up from reference TRBV25-1 and TRBJ1-4): EADIYQTPRYLVIGTGKKITLECSQTMGHDKMYWYQQDPGMELHLIHYSYGVNSTEKGDLSSESTVSRIRTEHFPLTLESARPSHTSQYLCASSVRNILRGSEKLFFGSGTQLSVL.

This clone has just a few counts. The rearrangement links TRBV10-1 to TRBJ2-7, with D hard to call. This CDR3 is built from 13 residues. Trimming took off 3 bases at V and 2 bases at J, with 8 bases between the two ends. Germline V gene lookup returns CDR1 WNHNN and CDR2 SYGVQD (reference sequence). The CDR3 is CASSDPTAYEQYF. The CDR3 DNA is TGCGCCAGCAGTGATCCTACAGCCTACGAGCAGTACTTC.

This chain links TRBV7-3 with TRBJ1-1; 9 bases align to TRBD1. The CDR3 totals 14 residues. With 6 bases clipped from V and 4 bases from J, the junction kept 6 bases outside the gene matches. The V gene's germline CDR1 is SGHTA and CDR2 FQGTGA. CDR3 bases: TGTGCCAGCAGACCGGGACAGGGAGGCACTGAAGCTTTCTTT. This codes for CASRPGQGGTEAFF.